The TCR beta chain under discussion was sequenced for a study of T cells in Graves' hyperthyroidism and ophthalmopathy. Study-wide results and limits: Most clonotypes that expanded in the thyroid above 0.001 also showed up in blood.

This clonotype has at least ten counts. Its antigen is unidentified. Trimming pared 3 bases from V and 2 bases from J, leaving 8 bases between. The CDR3 totals 13 residues. The V gene's germline CDR1 is ENHRY and CDR2 SYGVKD. Regions amplified from RNA transcripts were the TCR beta CDR3 regions. The HTBI primer set drove a first-round RT-PCR of the TCR CDR3. Via MiXCR, TCRdb re-called the multiplex PCR reads, giving one row per CDR3 protein. The sample shows roughly 580,000 distinct CDR3 sequences, 11% to 15% of them seen only once. The sequence was collected from a woman aged 25-40 years with Graves' hyperthyroidism that later progressed to Graves' ophthalmopathy. Sequenced input: blood. This chain links TRBV10-3 with TRBJ2-7; D possibly corresponds to TRBD1 (5 bases). CDR3 sequence reads: CAISEGVTYEQYF. CDR3 sequence (DNA): TGTGCCATCAGTGAAGGGGTAACCTACGAGCAGTACTTC.